These 13 T cell receptor beta chains originate from one sample sequenced in a study of T cell repertoires in cytomegalovirus infection. Antigen specificity for these receptors is unknown. TCRdb called the reads again in MiXCR, with one record for every CDR3 protein. There are about 110,000 distinct CDR3 sequences in the sample; roughly 41% occur only once, and 74% lies in the top ten. This specimen consisted of CD8+ T cells from cultured PBMCs, obtained from culture after CMV antigen stimulation. These TCRs come from a human donor in good health (CMV status not recorded). Some clones in this sample may be carry-over from other donors' samples.

The V and J genes are TRBV7-8 and TRBJ2-1; 8 bases are shared with TRBD2. Germline loops: CDR1 SGHVS, CDR2 FQNEAQ. V lost 4 bases to trimming and J lost 5 bases; unmatched junction nucleotides: 7. The CDR3 is 15 amino acids. The CDR3 is CASSSSAGGNNEQFF. The CDR3 DNA sequence: TGTGCCAGCAGCTCCTCTGCGGGGGGCAACAATGAGCAGTTCTTC.

This clonotype was picked up a small number of times. CDR3 residues: CASHAGDLVADTQYF. As DNA, the CDR3 is TGCGCCAGCCACGCGGGGGATCTAGTTGCAGATACGCAGTATTTT. The rearrangement links TRBV5-1 to TRBJ2-3; 7 nucleotides align to TRBD2. The germline gives CDR1 SGHRS, CDR2 YFSETQ. Trimming cost V 7 bases and J 4 bases; bases outside gene matches: 12. The CDR3 has 15 residues.

V gene TRBV5-6 combines with J gene TRBJ2-2; D may be TRBD1 or TRBD2 (5 bases each). V was clipped by 4 bases and J by 5 bases, with 18 bases between them. This CDR3 region has 16 residues. Germline V gene sequence: CDR1 SGHDT, CDR2 YYEEEE. CDR3 nucleotide sequence: TGTGCCAGCAGCCTGAAAGTCAGGGACCTTACCGGGGAGCTGTTTTTT. Protein sequence: CASSLKVRDLTGELFF.

The chain uses TRBV7-9 and TRBJ2-7; TRBD1 agrees at 8 bases. J gave up 6 bases and V 6 bases, and 4 bases lay outside the gene matches. The CDR3 is 12 amino acids. Looked up from germline, CDR1 is SEHNR and CDR2 is FQNEAQ (reference sequence). CDR3 nucleotides: TGTGCCAGCAGAGGACAGGGTGGCGAGCAGTACTTC. This gives the protein CASRGQGGEQYF.

The chain recombines TRBV19 with TRBJ1-1, with no clear D. With 0 bases removed from V and 3 bases from J, the gap between germline ends came to 8 bases. This CDR3 spans 14 amino acids. The germline V gene encodes CDR1 LNHDA and CDR2 SQIVND (reference sequence). CDR3 sequence reads: CASSIETAHTEAFF. CDR3 coding DNA: TGTGCCAGTAGTATAGAAACAGCTCACACTGAAGCTTTCTTT. Full variable domain (missing parts from reference TRBV19 and TRBJ1-1): DGGITQSPKYLFRKEGQNVTLSCEQNLNHDAMYWYRQDPGQGLRLIYYSQIVNDFQKGDIAEGYSVSREKKESFPLTVTSAQKNPTAFYLCASSIETAHTEAFFGQGTRLTVV.

In this sample, this clonotype turned up many times. At one end, the junction sequence differs from germline, possibly due to a read error. The rearrangement uses TRBV4-1 and TRBJ2-3; D gene ambiguous. This CDR3 has 11 residues. Looked up from germline, CDR1 is MGHRA and CDR2 is YSYEKL. The CDR3 loop reads CASSQTDTQYF. Here the CDR3 DNA reads TGTGCCAGCAGTCAGACAGATACGCAGTATTTT.

This clonotype was counted a few times. The chain combines TRBV7-9 with TRBJ2-7, with 7 bases identical to TRBD2. The CDR3 has 15 residues. Germline CDR1 reads SEHNR; CDR2 reads FQNEAQ (reference sequence). Losses at the gene ends were 4 bases for V and 0 bases for J; bases not matched to a gene: 6. In DNA, the CDR3 is TGTGCCAGCAGCTCACCCCTAGCGGACTCCTACGAGCAGTACTTC. Translating it yields CASSSPLADSYEQYF.

The rearrangement uses TRBV13 and TRBJ2-1; the match to TRBD2 covers 12 bases. V trimming: 5 bases; J trimming: 5 bases; junction bases outside the gene matches: 7. Germline V gene data show CDR1 as PRHDT and CDR2 as FYEKMQ (reference sequence). The CDR3 runs to 16 residues. CDR3 nucleotides: TGTGCCAGCAGCATAACTAGCGGGGGGCCCAACAATGAGCAGTTCTTC. Encoded protein: CASSITSGGPNNEQFF.

This clonotype was found a few times. The chain combines TRBV7-9 with TRBJ2-5; 7 bases fit TRBD2. Germline V lookup: CDR1 SEHNR, CDR2 FQNEAQ (reference sequence). This CDR3 is built from 16 residues. V was clipped by 5 bases and J by 0 bases; unmatched bases: 9. This CDR3 is CASSHGEGWDQETQYF. CDR3 coding DNA: TGTGCCAGCAGCCATGGGGAGGGCTGGGACCAAGAGACCCAGTACTTC.

The gene calls are TRBV2 and TRBJ1-2, with D maybe TRBD1 (6 bases). The length of the CDR3 is 12 residues. The germline V gene encodes CDR1 SNHLY and CDR2 FYNNEI. The germline V and J ends were trimmed by 3 bases and 8 bases, with 10 bases remaining between them. In nucleotides, the CDR3 is TGTGCCAGCAGTGAGGGGGGCGGCGGCTACACCTTC. Its translation: CASSEGGGGYTF.

This clonotype was observed a handful of times. The chain couples TRBV6-5 to TRBJ1-5; no firm D call. Trimming cost V 5 bases and J 5 bases, with 10 bases left between them. The CDR3 has 13 residues. Germline-derived CDR1 and CDR2 are MNHEY and SVGAGI. For the CDR3, the DNA is TGTGCCAGCAGTGTCACCGTTCATCAGCCCCAGCATTTT. Amino acid sequence: CASSVTVHQPQHF.

This clonotype was seen only a few times. The chain recombines TRBV7-2 with TRBJ2-7, with 13 bases lining up with TRBD2. The V gene end was trimmed by 0 bases and the J gene end by 0 bases; junction bases not matched to a gene: 2. Germline assignment: CDR1 SGHTA and CDR2 FQGNSA. The CDR3 runs to 17 residues. The DNA for the CDR3 is TGTGCCAGCAGCTTAGCGACTAGCGGGGGGAGCTCCTACGAGCAGTACTTC. It encodes CASSLATSGGSSYEQYF.

This clonotype was observed at least ten times. The V gene is TRBV7-2, the J gene TRBJ1-1; D remains ambiguous. Per germline, CDR1 SGHTA and CDR2 FQGNSA. Trimming pared 2 bases from V and 1 base from J, leaving 5 bases between. This CDR3 region has 13 residues. The CDR3 sequence: CASSLTANTEAFF. The CDR3 DNA follows: TGTGCCAGCAGCTTAACCGCGAACACTGAAGCTTTCTTT.